Shown below are 8 T cell receptor beta chains from a single sample sequenced in a study of PD-1 blockade in classical Hodgkin lymphoma. Time point meaning: newly diagnosed, previously untreated cHL patient sample. Purification of CD4+ T cells from thawed PBMCs was achieved by magnetic negative selection. Assay: immunoSEQ multiplex PCR; the TCRdb copy retains only in-frame clones and omits some. This sample yields around 23,000 clones, of which roughly 89% are seen a single time; about 0.25% belongs to the top ten. The sample comprised CD4+ T cells from blood. These receptors originate from a human donor with classical Hodgkin lymphoma.

This clone was picked up one time. The rearrangement links TRBV7-2 to TRBJ2-5; 10 nucleotides match TRBD2. Germline V gene lookup returns CDR1 SGHTA and CDR2 FQGNSA. The CDR3 is made up of 19 amino acids. Trimming took 5 bases from V and 2 from J; bases not matched to a gene: 17. Here the CDR3 DNA reads TGTGCCAGCAGCCCCGGCTCGGTAGCGGGGGGAGGAGGGCAAGAGACCCAGTACTTC. Amino acid sequence: CASSPGSVAGGGGQETQYF.

The CDR3 DNA is TGTGCCAGCAGTTACGCGGGGGGACTCACAGATACGCAGTATTTT. Amino acid sequence: CASSYAGGLTDTQYF. J is TRBJ2-3 and V is TRBV6-5; 8 bases align to TRBD2. The CDR3 covers 15 residues. From germline, CDR1 is MNHEY and CDR2 SVGAGI. V lost 2 bases, J lost 2 bases, and 3 bases stayed unmatched.

The genes are TRBV29-1 and TRBJ1-2, with D unclear. The V and J ends lost 1 base and 8 bases respectively, with 17 bases between them. Germline V CDR1 and CDR2: SQVTM, ANQGSEA. This CDR3 is 14 amino acids long. CDR3 region: CSVEGFRRERGYTF. The CDR3 nucleotides are TGCAGCGTTGAAGGGTTCAGGCGGGAGAGGGGCTACACCTTC.

The chain carries TRBV19 and TRBJ2-2; D gene unclear. From germline, CDR1 is LNHDA and CDR2 SQIVND (reference sequence). This CDR3 is 18 amino acids long. V shed 6 bases and J shed 0 bases, with 20 bases lying between them. The chain's CDR3 is CASRSRRSYHPNTGELFF. CDR3 sequence (DNA): TGTGCCAGTAGATCTCGGCGGAGTTACCACCCGAACACCGGGGAGCTGTTTTTT. Looking up the rest from reference TRBV19 and TRBJ2-2 gives the full variable domain: DGGITQSPKYLFRKEGQNVTLSCEQNLNHDAMYWYRQDPGQGLRLIYYSQIVNDFQKGDIAEGYSVSREKKESFPLTVTSAQKNPTAFYLCASRSRRSYHPNTGELFFGEGSRLTVL.

The chain couples TRBV2 to TRBJ2-1; 9 nucleotides agree with TRBD2. Germline assignment: CDR1 SNHLY and CDR2 FYNNEI. J was trimmed by 2 bases and V by 9 bases; bases with no gene match: 5. The CDR3 sequence is 14 residues long. The CDR3 reads CASGAGGAYNEQFF. DNA for the CDR3: TGTGCCAGTGGAGCGGGGGGCGCCTACAATGAGCAGTTCTTC.

V is TRBV2 and J is TRBJ1-1; D gene ambiguous. CDR1 and CDR2 from the germline V gene are SNHLY and FYNNEI. V shed 6 bases and J shed 1 base, with 9 bases lying between them. CDR3 size: 13 residues. The CDR3 loop is CASRGMSNTEAFF. As DNA, the CDR3 is TGTGCCAGCAGGGGAATGTCGAACACTGAAGCTTTCTTT.

V gene TRBV7-8 combines with J gene TRBJ1-4, with 11 bases lining up with TRBD1. The CDR3 sequence is 15 residues long. J gave up 7 bases and V 6 bases, and 7 bases lay outside the gene matches. CDR1 and CDR2 (germline): SGHVS, FQNEAQ. DNA of the CDR3: TGTGCCAGCAGTCCCCGGGACAGGGGGAGTGAAAAACTGTTTTTT. Its protein product is CASSPRDRGSEKLFF.

The chain employs TRBV29-1 and TRBJ1-6; D gene uncertain. Germline V gene data show CDR1 as SQVTM and CDR2 as ANQGSEA. Trimming left V 3 bases short and J 7 bases short, with 13 bases between. The CDR3 is 14 residues long. The chain's CDR3 is CSVERLRENSPLHF. The CDR3 region has the DNA TGCAGCGTTGAGCGCCTAAGGGAGAATTCACCCCTCCACTTT.